This T cell receptor (beta chain) was retrieved from a study of identical twins (TCRdb year 2016). Study-wide context: The study deep-sequenced TCR alpha and beta repertoires from monozygotic twins, unrelated adults of various ages and cord blood to test whether fetal clonotypes persist. Replicate twin experiments were performed at different times using different library preparation protocols to rule out contamination. Study-wide findings and limitations: Because the same donors could not be followed over many years, the conclusions relied on cross-sectional statistical analysis. Compared with coincidental sharing between unrelated individuals, out-of-frame TCR alpha sequences shared between twins showed an excess of sequences with low generation probability. In beta out-of-frame sequences, excess twin sharing was weaker, because having fewer shared sequences lowered the signal-to-noise ratio. In monozygotic twins, out-of-frame TCR alpha sharing was systematically underestimated by recombination models, although the models agreed with sharing between unrelated individuals. Invariant T cells such as MAIT and iNKT could partly confound zero-insertion analyses, though diverse VJ usage argued against this for most clonotypes. Fewer insertions were carried by abundant cord blood beta clonotypes, a similar but weaker trend appeared in young adult naive repertoires, and no such trend appeared in memory repertoires.

Only healthy Caucasian donors were included. This clonotype was observed a handful of times. What this receptor recognizes is not known. Nothing much larger sits one base from this clone, and base qualities are not available. Libraries were made using 5' RACE. Sequencer: Illumina HiSeq 2000. A universal primer binding site was introduced by template switching, and a unique molecular identifier was present in the final cDNA, enabling accurate counting of TCR cDNA molecules. First-strand cDNA for TCR alpha and beta chains was synthesized from specific primers in the conserved constant-segment region. To control for contamination, every cDNA library carried two barcodes: a SMART-Mk sample barcode plus Illumina barcodes. Two successive PCR steps introduced TruSeq adapter sequences along with Illumina sample barcodes. The Illumina HiSeq platform was used with custom primers to sequence TCR alpha and beta cDNA libraries. The study's processing was this. Raw reads were processed with MiGEC to extract unique molecular identifiers, and MiXCR was used to determine CDR3 positions. For each individual, recombination models were inferred using an EM algorithm with the repgenHMM and IGoR tools. The tcR package in R was used for shared clonotype analysis, with sharing normalized by the product of cloneset sizes. To study raw recombination free of thymic and clonal selection effects, out-of-frame nonproductive sequences were analyzed. The public sequencing data were trimmed at Q25 with fastp and processed into clonotypes with MiXCR by TCRdb, which kept only in-frame beta chains. Entries are consolidated by CDR3 protein sequence, retaining the most common genes and DNA. The authors' filters were not applied to this entry. Across this sample there are roughly 1,500,000 distinct CDR3 sequences, with about 30% seen only once. The ten largest account for over 0.25% of the sample.

Based on the germline V gene (reference sequence), the CDR1 and CDR2 sequences are MNHEY and SMNVEV. V has 4 bases trimmed and J has 0 bases trimmed; junction bases matching no gene number 7. From the cysteine through the phenylalanine, the CDR3 covers 17 amino acids. This entry keeps only the CDR3 DNA: 51 bases, framed from base 1. Input material: cord blood. This clonotype originated in a newborn girl in good health. In this chain, TRBV27 is recombined with TRBJ2-7; a stretch of 12 junction bases matches TRBD2. In nucleotides, the sequence is TGTGCCAGCAGTTATCCCCGGACTAGCGGGATCTCCTACGAGCAGTACTTC. It encodes CASSYPRTSGISYEQYF.